These 24 T cell receptor beta chains were all obtained from the same sample, sequenced in a study of CD8 T cells in Susac syndrome. With random hexamers, reverse transcription was performed on roughly 0.5 to 1 ug of RNA. Via MiXCR, TCRdb re-called the immunoSEQ multiplex PCR reads, giving one row per CDR3 protein. The table lists a few hundred thousand distinct CDR3 sequences, approximately 85% of them singletons. The sequenced sample was CD8+ T cells from PBMCs. These receptors all stem from a human donor with multiple sclerosis.

The chain uses TRBV6-5 and TRBJ1-1, with D perhaps TRBD1 (5 bases). V lost 2 bases and J lost 5, with 18 bases in between. CDR3 length: 16 residues. Germline CDR1 and CDR2: MNHEY and SVGAGI. CDR3 amino acids: CASSYEPSGRITEAFF. DNA of the CDR3: TGTGCCAGCAGTTACGAACCTTCGGGGCGCATTACTGAAGCTTTCTTT.

The chain links TRBV20-1 to TRBJ2-3, with D maybe TRBD1 (6 bases). CDR3 length: 15 residues. Trimming removed 2 bases at V and 2 bases at J, with 14 bases between. The V gene's germline CDR1 is DFQATT and CDR2 SNEGSKA (reference sequence). The DNA of the CDR3 is TGCAGTGCTAGACTGGCAGGGGCCCCCACAGATACGCAGTATTTT. This codes for CSARLAGAPTDTQYF.

V and J are TRBV27 and TRBJ2-1, with a tentative D call TRBD2 (5 bases). Germline CDR1 MNHEY, CDR2 SMNVEV (reference sequence). The CDR3 covers 15 residues. The germline V and J ends were trimmed by 2 bases and 3 bases, with 11 bases remaining between them. The CDR3 DNA reads TGTGCCAGCAGTTTAGGCCTAGCCCGCTACAATGAGCAGTTCTTC. It specifies CASSLGLARYNEQFF.

V usage is TRBV7-8 and J usage is TRBJ2-5; the D gene is possibly TRBD2 (6 bases). Germline values: CDR1 SGHVS, CDR2 FQNEAQ. Between the trimmed V and J ends, which lost 1 base and 5 bases, there was a span of 11 bases. The CDR3 has 14 amino acids. CDR3 region: CASSLVSGGETQYF. CDR3 sequence (DNA): TGTGCCAGCAGCTTAGTAAGCGGAGGGGAGACCCAGTACTTC.

The chain recombines TRBV28 with TRBJ2-3; TRBD2 agrees at 9 bases. CDR1 MDHEN and CDR2 SYDVKM come from the germline V gene. This CDR3 comprises 19 residues. V lost 6 bases to trimming and J lost 1 base; unmatched junction nucleotides: 17. This CDR3 reads CASSQRFLREGLGTDTQYF. Here the CDR3 DNA reads TGTGCCAGCAGCCAAAGATTTTTGCGGGAGGGCCTTGGCACAGATACGCAGTATTTT.

The gene calls are TRBV12-3 or TRBV12-4 and TRBJ2-1, with 8 bases that match TRBD2. With 2 bases clipped from V and 4 bases from J, the junction kept 7 bases outside the gene matches. The CDR3 has 16 amino acids. CDR3 sequence: CASSLKLGRGYNEQFF. CDR3 coding DNA: TGTGCCAGCAGTTTAAAGCTCGGGAGGGGGTACAATGAGCAGTTCTTC.

The chain joins TRBV25-1 to TRBJ1-2; 8 bases agree with TRBD1. V dropped 6 bases and J dropped 8; count of bases not matched to a gene: 8. This CDR3 region has 13 residues. The germline CDR1 and CDR2 sequences are MGHDK and SYGVNS. CDR3 sequence (DNA): TGTGCCAGCAGCCTCGGACAGGGTACGGGCTACACCTTC. Translated, it gives CASSLGQGTGYTF.

The chain carries TRBV27 and TRBJ2-1, with D perhaps given as TRBD1 or TRBD2 (5 bases each). The length of the CDR3 is 14 residues. CDR1 MNHEY and CDR2 SMNVEV come from the germline V gene (reference sequence). V lost 2 bases to trimming and J lost 10 bases, with 15 bases between them. The CDR3 nucleotides read TGTGCCAGCAGTTTAGGGAGTCAGGGTTACGAGCAGTTCTTC. Translating it yields CASSLGSQGYEQFF.

V gene TRBV2 combines with J gene TRBJ2-1; D not certain. V dropped 6 bases and J dropped 4 bases, with 13 bases sitting between them. Per the germline V gene, CDR1 is SNHLY and CDR2 is FYNNEI. The CDR3 runs 14 residues. CDR3 sequence: CASRDDARYNEQFF. The CDR3 DNA sequence: TGTGCCAGCAGGGACGACGCGAGGTACAATGAGCAGTTCTTC.

The genes are TRBV7-9 and TRBJ1-1; possibly TRBD1 for D (5 bases). V shed 5 bases and J shed 8 bases, with 15 bases lying between them. The CDR3 covers 13 residues. Germline lookup yields CDR1 SEHNR and CDR2 FQNEAQ (reference sequence). This CDR3 reads CASSRTRTGEAFF. CDR3 nucleotides: TGTGCCAGCAGCAGGACAAGGACCGGGGAAGCTTTCTTT.

V is TRBV2 and J is TRBJ2-3, with D possibly matching TRBD1 (5 bases). V was shortened by 1 base and J by 6 bases, with 11 bases between the two germline ends. The germline CDR1 and CDR2 sequences are SNHLY and FYNNEI. The CDR3 covers 14 residues. The CDR3 is CASSEEVRADTQYF. CDR3 DNA sequence: TGTGCCAGCAGTGAAGAAGTCAGGGCCGATACGCAGTATTTT.

The table lists this clonotype with a count of one. This sequence joins TRBV28 and TRBJ2-1; D may be TRBD2 (5 bases). Germline V CDR1 and CDR2: MDHEN, SYDVKM. Trimming removed 5 bases from V and 5 bases from J, with 25 bases in between. This CDR3 spans 18 amino acids. The CDR3 here is CASSPSIFRERLDNEQFF. DNA of the CDR3: TGTGCCAGCAGTCCTAGCATTTTTCGGGAAAGGTTGGACAATGAGCAGTTCTTC.

This rearrangement joins TRBV24-1 to TRBJ2-1; TRBD2 matches 8 bases. This CDR3 region has 14 residues. With V trimmed by 4 bases and J by 6 bases, 4 bases remained unmatched. Germline loops: CDR1 KGHDR, CDR2 SFDVKD. This CDR3 is CATSELADTNEQFF. The CDR3 DNA follows: TGTGCCACCAGTGAACTAGCGGATACCAATGAGCAGTTCTTC.

This chain's CDR3 is CASSLGRGNSPLHF. CDR3 DNA: TGTGCCAGCAGCTTAGGCCGCGGTAATTCACCCCTCCACTTT. The chain combines TRBV13 with TRBJ1-6; no clear D. V was cut by 0 bases and J by 6 bases, with 6 bases left in between. Germline-derived CDR1 and CDR2 are PRHDT and FYEKMQ (reference sequence). The CDR3 totals 14 residues.

CDR3 in DNA: TGTGCCAGCAGTTACGGGGGGGCAGCCTACGAGCAGTACTTC. This gives the protein CASSYGGAAYEQYF. The chain uses TRBV6-5 and TRBJ2-7; D may be TRBD2 (7 bases). Germline lookup yields CDR1 MNHEY and CDR2 SVGAGI. V lost 2 bases and J 2 bases, leaving 10 bases between the germline ends. CDR3 size: 14 residues.

This clonotype was seen just once. The gene calls are TRBV27 and TRBJ1-1, with no clear D. Germline V CDR1 and CDR2: MNHEY, SMNVEV (reference sequence). Trimming pared 1 base from V and 1 base from J, leaving 19 bases between. The CDR3 contains 18 residues. The chain's CDR3 is CASSLYPLQMGANTEAFF. The CDR3 DNA reads as TGTGCCAGCAGTTTATACCCACTACAGATGGGTGCGAACACTGAAGCTTTCTTT.

Details on this clonotype: A read error may account for a junction end that differs from germline. CDR3 sequence reads: CTSNGDYNEQFF. Written as DNA, the CDR3 is TGTACCAGCAATGGGGACTACAATGAGCAGTTCTTC. This chain uses TRBV2 with TRBJ2-1; D is ambiguous. Germline CDR1 and CDR2: SNHLY and FYNNEI. There are 12 residues in the CDR3.

The V call is TRBV12-5, the J call TRBJ2-3; D not certain. V lost 1 base to trimming and J lost 3 bases, with 8 bases between them. CDR1 and CDR2 (germline): LGHNT, FRNRAP. The CDR3 consists of 14 residues. The CDR3 DNA sequence: TGTGCTAGTGGTTTGGGCCCGTGGACAGATACGCAGTATTTT. It codes for CASGLGPWTDTQYF. The full variable domain, rest sourced from reference TRBV12-5 and TRBJ2-3, is DARVTQTPRHKVTEMGQEVTMRCQPILGHNTVFWYRQTMMQGLELLAYFRNRAPLDDSGMPKDRFSAEMPDATLATLKIQPSEPRDSAVYFCASGLGPWTDTQYFGPGTRLTVL.

CDR3 sequence reads: CAISVYIPQRADTQYF. For the CDR3, the DNA is TGTGCCATCAGTGTCTATATCCCCCAGAGGGCAGATACGCAGTATTTT. The chain uses TRBV10-3 and TRBJ2-3; perhaps TRBD2 as D (5 bases). Trimming cost V 4 bases and J 4 bases, with 18 bases left between them. The CDR3 consists of 16 residues. Germline-derived CDR1 and CDR2 are ENHRY and SYGVKD.

This sequence joins TRBV27 and TRBJ2-3; no definite D call. This CDR3 comprises 13 residues. The V gene lost 8 bases and the J gene lost 1 base, with 10 bases spanning the gap. The germline gives CDR1 MNHEY, CDR2 SMNVEV (reference sequence). The CDR3 reads CASVLPGTDTQYF. As DNA, the CDR3 is TGTGCCAGCGTTTTGCCCGGCACAGATACGCAGTATTTT.

The chain employs TRBV29-1 and TRBJ2-1; 11 bases are a match to TRBD2. This CDR3 is 14 amino acids long. The germline CDR1 and CDR2 sequences are SQVTM and ANQGSEA. The V and J ends lost 6 bases and 5 bases, in that order; junction bases with no gene match: 6. The DNA of the CDR3 is TGCAGCGTCGGCCGACTAGCGGGAAACAATGAGCAGTTCTTC. It specifies CSVGRLAGNNEQFF.

This chain joins TRBV20-1 and TRBJ2-5; possibly TRBD1 or TRBD2 for D (5 bases each). This CDR3 region has 13 residues. Deletions cut 3 bases from V and 5 bases from J, with 13 bases between. Germline V lookup: CDR1 DFQATT, CDR2 SNEGSKA (reference sequence). CDR3 in DNA: TGCAGTGCTAGTAAGGGACCCGCGGAGACCCAGTACTTC. Protein product: CSASKGPAETQYF.

The chain is built from TRBV6-5 and TRBJ1-1; D is unclear. Germline CDR1 is MNHEY and CDR2 is SVGAGI. The germline V and J ends were trimmed by 5 bases and 1 base, with 11 bases remaining between them. The CDR3 has 14 amino acids. The CDR3 protein is CASSSQPSNTEAFF. The DNA for the CDR3 is TGTGCCAGCAGTAGCCAGCCCTCGAACACTGAAGCTTTCTTT.

The V gene is TRBV5-1, the J gene TRBJ2-3, with D tentatively TRBD1 (6 bases). Germline CDR1 SGHRS, CDR2 YFSETQ. V lost 5 bases and J 0 bases, leaving 16 bases between the germline ends. The CDR3 is made up of 16 amino acids. CDR3: CASSGTTGYSTDTQYF. The CDR3 nucleotides are TGCGCCAGCAGTGGGACCACAGGGTATAGCACAGATACGCAGTATTTT.